The rows below give T cell receptor beta chains drawn from one sample of a study of post-analysis software for immune sequencing data. TCRdb ran MiXCR on the PCR reads and lists one entry per CDR3 protein. The table records some 890,000 distinct CDR3 sequences, about 57% of them present only once. Specimen: blood. These receptors were taken from a girl aged 5-17 years with multiple sclerosis. Both conserved end residues are part of each CDR3. D genes are given only for firm matches. Clone size is stated in some rows and not others, as once, few, many or a class when expanded.

clone_size	v_call	j_call	d_call	cdr3_nt	cdr3_aa
few	TRBV12-3/TRBV12-4	TRBJ2-3	TRBD1	TGCGCCAGCAGCCTCGGACAGGGGGCGTCCACAGATACGCAGTATTTT	CASSLGQGASTDTQYF
NA	TRBV10-2	TRBJ2-2	NA	TGCGCCAGCAGTGAGTCGCTACCCGGGGAGCTGTTTTTT	CASSESLPGELFF
NA	TRBV7-6	TRBJ1-1	NA	TGTGCCAGCAGCCTCGGGAACAGAGTTAACACTGAAGCTTTCTTT	CASSLGNRVNTEAFF
NA	TRBV29-1	TRBJ2-2	NA	TGCAGCGTTCGGACCTCTCCATCCCGGGAGCTGTTTTTT	CSVRTSPSRELFF
NA	TRBV18	TRBJ2-3	NA	TGTGCCAGCCAGGGGTCGGCAGATACGCAGTATTTT	CASQGSADTQYF
NA	TRBV5-1	TRBJ2-7	NA	TGCGCCAGCAGCTCAACGGGGAAAGGACGCGAGCAGTACTTC	CASSSTGKGREQYF
few	TRBV5-1	TRBJ2-5	TRBD1	TGCGCCAGCAGCTTGGTTCTTGGACAGGGCCAGTACTTC	CASSLVLGQGQYF
few	TRBV11-2	TRBJ2-5	TRBD2	TGTGCCAGCAGCTTAGCCCGACTTACTAGCGGGAGGAACCCAGTTGAGCAGTACTTC	CASSLARLTSGRNPVEQYF
NA	TRBV12-3/TRBV12-4	TRBJ2-5	NA	TGTGCCAGCAGTGTTCGACTAGGCGGGAACCAAGAGACCCAGTACTTC	CASSVRLGGNQETQYF
NA	TRBV25-1	TRBJ2-2	NA	TGTGCCAGCAGTGAATCAGCAAGTCTCGGCGGGGAGCTGTTTTTT	CASSESASLGGELFF
NA	TRBV12-3/TRBV12-4	TRBJ2-5	NA	TGTGCCAGCAAGAGCGGAGTCCAAGAGACCCAGTACTTC	CASKSGVQETQYF
NA	TRBV29-1	TRBJ2-7	TRBD2	TGCAGCGTTTCACTTTCTAGCGGGGCGCCCTCCTACGAGCAGTACTTC	CSVSLSSGAPSYEQYF
few	TRBV29-1	TRBJ2-5	NA	TGCAGCGTCCGCGGACAGCGACAAGAGACCCAGTACTTC	CSVRGQRQETQYF
few	TRBV29-1	TRBJ2-3	NA	TGCAGCGGAGATACGCAGTATTTT	CSGDTQYF
few	TRBV7-6	TRBJ2-5	NA	TGTGCCAGCAGCCAACAGGGTGGGGTGCAGACCCAGTACTTC	CASSQQGGVQTQYF
NA	TRBV11-3	TRBJ2-4	NA	TGTGCCAGCAGCCTCCTGGCAGGGGCCACCCACGGCATTCAGTACTTC	CASSLLAGATHGIQYF
few	TRBV20-1	TRBJ2-7	TRBD2	TGCAGTGCTAGAGATCCATCCGGGACTAGCGGGAGTACCTACGAGCAGTACTTC	CSARDPSGTSGSTYEQYF
NA	TRBV6-4	TRBJ2-3	NA	TGTGCCAGCAGTGGAGGCGGGGCTAGCACAGATACGCAGTATTTT	CASSGGGASTDTQYF
NA	TRBV10-3	TRBJ2-7	TRBD2	TGTGCCATCAGGGGGGGGACTAACGAGCAGTACTTC	CAIRGGTNEQYF
few	TRBV27	TRBJ2-1	TRBD1	TGTGCCAGCAGGAAACAGGGGGCAGAAGGAGAGCAGTTCTTC	CASRKQGAEGEQFF
NA	TRBV10-3	TRBJ2-7	TRBD1	TGTGCCATCAGGGGGACAGGGACCTACTACGAGCAGTACTTC	CAIRGTGTYYEQYF
NA	TRBV5-1	TRBJ2-1	TRBD2	TGCGCCAGCAGCCCCGCGGCTAGCGGGAGCTACAATGAGCAGTTCTTC	CASSPAASGSYNEQFF
few	TRBV5-1	TRBJ1-4	NA	TGCGCCAGCAGCTTTGAGGCAACTAATGAAAAACTGTTTTTT	CASSFEATNEKLFF
NA	TRBV14	TRBJ2-7	TRBD2	TGTGCCAGCAGCGCAAGGACAGGACTAGCGGGGACCTACGAGCAGTACTTC	CASSARTGLAGTYEQYF
NA	TRBV7-3	TRBJ2-7	NA	TGTGCCAGCAGCTCCGGGACACTGGGGCCCTACGAGCAGTACTTC	CASSSGTLGPYEQYF
few	TRBV2	TRBJ2-3	TRBD2	TGTGCCAGCAGTCGACTAGCGGGACTCACAGATACGCAGTATTTT	CASSRLAGLTDTQYF
NA	TRBV2	TRBJ2-4	NA	TGTGCCAGCAGTGCGGACAGTCTAGCCAAAAACATTCAGTACTTC	CASSADSLAKNIQYF
few	TRBV20-1	TRBJ2-7	TRBD1	TGCAGTGCTAGAGGACAGGGGGCGACCCTCTACGAGCAGTACTTC	CSARGQGATLYEQYF
NA	TRBV6-5	TRBJ2-5	NA	TGTGCCAGCAATTACTCGGGTCCCCAAGAGACCCAGTACTTC	CASNYSGPQETQYF
NA	TRBV18	TRBJ2-5	NA	TGTGCCAGCTCACGCGTGGGTGGCGGGATCCTTGCGTGGGAGCAGTACTTC	CASSRVGGGILAWEQYF
NA	TRBV9	TRBJ2-2	NA	TGTGCCAGCAGCCGACGGATCAACACCGGGGAGCTGTTTTTT	CASSRRINTGELFF
few	TRBV29-1	TRBJ2-1	NA	TGCAGCATACGGGACGGCCGCCCCAATGAGCAGTTCTTC	CSIRDGRPNEQFF
NA	TRBV7-6	TRBJ1-5	TRBD1	TGTGCCAGCAGCCAACAGGGGAGAAATCAGCCCCAGCATTTT	CASSQQGRNQPQHF
NA	TRBV5-1	TRBJ2-7	NA	TGCGCCAGCAGCTTGGTCCAGGGGCCCTACGAGCAGTACTTC	CASSLVQGPYEQYF
many	TRBV6-6	TRBJ2-5	NA	TGTGCCAGCAGCCACCTCCTTGGGCGGGAGACCCAGTACTTC	CASSHLLGRETQYF
few	TRBV9	TRBJ2-5	TRBD2	TGTGCCAGCAGCCCCGGGACTAGCGGGTGGCAAGAGACCCAGTACTTC	CASSPGTSGWQETQYF
NA	TRBV12-3/TRBV12-4	TRBJ2-7	TRBD2	TGTGCCAGCAGTACCAACGCCGGGACTAGTAGGCACGAGCAGTACTTC	CASSTNAGTSRHEQYF
NA	TRBV20-1	TRBJ1-1	NA	TGCAGTGCTAGAGATACGGACAGAGAAGCTTTCTTT	CSARDTDREAFF
NA	TRBV27	TRBJ2-7	NA	TGTGCCAGCAGTTTACAGGGACCGCTGTACGAGCAGTACTTC	CASSLQGPLYEQYF
NA	TRBV6-5	TRBJ1-4	NA	TGTGCCAGCAGCGGCAGGGGAGGTGAAAAACTGTTTTTT	CASSGRGGEKLFF
few	TRBV12-3/TRBV12-4	TRBJ2-7	NA	TGTGCCAGCAGTTCCCCGGGACTGACATCCTACGAGCAGTACTTC	CASSSPGLTSYEQYF
few	TRBV10-3	TRBJ1-2	NA	TGTGCCATCAGTGAGTCCAGGACGGGAACCTATGGCTACACCTTC	CAISESRTGTYGYTF
NA	TRBV20-1	TRBJ2-7	TRBD1	TGCAGTGCTAGTACCGGGACAGGGTCCTACGAGCAGTACTTC	CSASTGTGSYEQYF
NA	TRBV7-6	TRBJ2-3	TRBD2	TGTGCCAGCAGCTTGGCGGGACTAGCGGGGGGGCGTACGCAGTATTTT	CASSLAGLAGGRTQYF
few	TRBV9	TRBJ2-3	NA	TGTGCCAGCAGCGTAGTGGTCGCAGATACGCAGTATTTT	CASSVVVADTQYF
NA	TRBV15	TRBJ2-6	TRBD2	TGTGCCACCAGCAGAGTCATCATCGACACTAGCGAGAGCAACGTCCTGACTTTC	CATSRVIIDTSESNVLTF
NA	TRBV12-3/TRBV12-4	TRBJ2-1	TRBD1	TGTGCCAGCAGTACCGGGACAGGGAGCAACAATGAGCAGTTCTTC	CASSTGTGSNNEQFF
NA	TRBV7-9	TRBJ2-7	TRBD1	TGTGCCAGCAGCTCCCCCTCGGGACAGGTTAACGAGCAGTACTTC	CASSSPSGQVNEQYF